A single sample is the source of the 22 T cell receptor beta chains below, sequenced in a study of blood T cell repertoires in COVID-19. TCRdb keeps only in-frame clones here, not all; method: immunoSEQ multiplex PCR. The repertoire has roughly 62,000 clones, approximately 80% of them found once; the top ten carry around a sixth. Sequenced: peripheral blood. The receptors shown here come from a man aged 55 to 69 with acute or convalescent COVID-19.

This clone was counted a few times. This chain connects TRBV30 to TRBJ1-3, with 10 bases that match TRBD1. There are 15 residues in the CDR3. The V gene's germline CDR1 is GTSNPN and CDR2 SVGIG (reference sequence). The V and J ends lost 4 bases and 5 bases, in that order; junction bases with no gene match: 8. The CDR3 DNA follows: TGTGCCTGGAAGTTCCGGGACAGGGGCAGAAACACCATATATTTT. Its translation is CAWKFRDRGRNTIYF.

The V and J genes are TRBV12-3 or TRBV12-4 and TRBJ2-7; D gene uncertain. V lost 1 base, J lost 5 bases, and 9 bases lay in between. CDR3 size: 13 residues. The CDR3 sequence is CASSLVSYHEQYF. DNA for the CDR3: TGTGCCAGCAGTTTAGTTAGTTACCACGAGCAGTACTTC.

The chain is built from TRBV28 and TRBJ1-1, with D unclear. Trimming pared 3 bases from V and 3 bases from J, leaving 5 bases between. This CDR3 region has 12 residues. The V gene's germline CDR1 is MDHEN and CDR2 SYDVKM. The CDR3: CASSFGYTEAFF. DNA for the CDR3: TGTGCCAGCAGTTTCGGGTACACTGAAGCTTTCTTT.

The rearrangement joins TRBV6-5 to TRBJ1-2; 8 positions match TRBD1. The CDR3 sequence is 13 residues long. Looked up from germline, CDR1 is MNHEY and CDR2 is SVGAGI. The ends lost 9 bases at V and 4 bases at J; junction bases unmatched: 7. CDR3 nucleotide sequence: TGTGCCAGTAACCTTGGACAGGGCTATGGCTACACCTTC. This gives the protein CASNLGQGYGYTF.

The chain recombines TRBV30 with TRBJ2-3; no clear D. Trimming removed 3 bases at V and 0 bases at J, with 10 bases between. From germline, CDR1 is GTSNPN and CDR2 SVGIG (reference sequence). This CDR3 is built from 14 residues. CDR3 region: CAWRSVLSTDTQYF. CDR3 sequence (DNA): TGTGCCTGGAGGTCGGTCCTTAGCACAGATACGCAGTATTTT.

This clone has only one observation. This chain's CDR3 is CASSSATGGIGNTEAFF. The DNA of the CDR3 is TGTGCCAGCAGCTCCGCGACAGGTGGAATAGGGAACACTGAAGCTTTCTTT. This chain links TRBV7-9 with TRBJ1-1, with D maybe TRBD1 (6 bases). V lost 4 bases to trimming and J lost 1 base, with 19 bases between them. Germline lookup yields CDR1 SEHNR and CDR2 FQNEAQ (reference sequence). The CDR3 runs to 17 residues.

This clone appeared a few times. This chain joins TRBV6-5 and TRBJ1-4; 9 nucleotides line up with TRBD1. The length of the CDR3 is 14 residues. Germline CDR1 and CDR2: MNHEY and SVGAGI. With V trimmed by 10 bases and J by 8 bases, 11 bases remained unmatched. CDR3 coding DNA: TGTGCCACCAAAGAACAGGGGGCGCGAGAAAAACTGTTTTTT. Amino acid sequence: CATKEQGAREKLFF.

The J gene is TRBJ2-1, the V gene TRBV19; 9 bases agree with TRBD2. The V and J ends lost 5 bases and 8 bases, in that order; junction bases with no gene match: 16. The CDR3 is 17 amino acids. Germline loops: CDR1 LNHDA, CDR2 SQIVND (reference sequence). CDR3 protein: CASSSNRVAGDMDEQFF. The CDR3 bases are TGTGCCAGTAGTTCTAACCGTGTAGCGGGAGATATGGATGAGCAGTTCTTC. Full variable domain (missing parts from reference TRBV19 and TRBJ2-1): DGGITQSPKYLFRKEGQNVTLSCEQNLNHDAMYWYRQDPGQGLRLIYYSQIVNDFQKGDIAEGYSVSREKKESFPLTVTSAQKNPTAFYLCASSSNRVAGDMDEQFFGPGTRLTVL.

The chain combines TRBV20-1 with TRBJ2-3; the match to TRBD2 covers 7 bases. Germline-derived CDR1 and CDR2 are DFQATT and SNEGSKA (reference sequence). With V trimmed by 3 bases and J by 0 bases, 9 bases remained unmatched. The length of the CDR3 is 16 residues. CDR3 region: CSASLPGLPSTDTQYF. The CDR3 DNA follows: TGCAGTGCTAGTCTCCCGGGACTACCGAGCACAGATACGCAGTATTTT.

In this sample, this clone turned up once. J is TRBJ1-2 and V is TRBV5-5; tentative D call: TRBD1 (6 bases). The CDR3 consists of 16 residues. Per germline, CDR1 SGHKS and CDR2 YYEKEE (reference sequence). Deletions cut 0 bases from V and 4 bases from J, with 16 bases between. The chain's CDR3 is CASSLVEDQGIYGYTF. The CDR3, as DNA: TGTGCCAGCAGCTTGGTCGAGGACCAGGGGATCTATGGCTACACCTTC.

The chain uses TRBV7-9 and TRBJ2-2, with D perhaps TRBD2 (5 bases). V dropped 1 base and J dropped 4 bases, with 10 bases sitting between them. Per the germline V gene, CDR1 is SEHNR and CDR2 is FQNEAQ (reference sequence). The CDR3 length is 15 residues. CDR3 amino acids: CASSLGAGLTGELFF. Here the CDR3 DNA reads TGTGCCAGCAGCTTAGGGGCAGGACTCACCGGGGAGCTGTTTTTT.

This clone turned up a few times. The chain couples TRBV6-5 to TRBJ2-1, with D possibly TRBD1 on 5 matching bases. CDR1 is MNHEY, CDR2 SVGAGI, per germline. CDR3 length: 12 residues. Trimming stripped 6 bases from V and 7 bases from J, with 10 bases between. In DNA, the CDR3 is TGTGCCAGCAGGGGGCATAGAAATGAGCAGTTCTTC. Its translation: CASRGHRNEQFF.

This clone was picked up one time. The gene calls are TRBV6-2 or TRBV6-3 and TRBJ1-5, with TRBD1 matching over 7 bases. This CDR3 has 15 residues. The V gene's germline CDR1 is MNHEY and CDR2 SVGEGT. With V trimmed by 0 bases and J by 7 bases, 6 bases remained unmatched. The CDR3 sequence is CASSYSRGRGQPQHF. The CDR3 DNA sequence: TGTGCCAGCAGTTACTCGAGGGGGCGCGGGCAGCCCCAGCATTTT.

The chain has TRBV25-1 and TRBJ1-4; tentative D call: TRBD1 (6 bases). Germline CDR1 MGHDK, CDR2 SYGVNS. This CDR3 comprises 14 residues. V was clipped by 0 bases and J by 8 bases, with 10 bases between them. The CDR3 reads CASSEYGGGEKLFF. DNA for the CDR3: TGTGCCAGCAGTGAATACGGGGGGGGCGAAAAACTGTTTTTT.

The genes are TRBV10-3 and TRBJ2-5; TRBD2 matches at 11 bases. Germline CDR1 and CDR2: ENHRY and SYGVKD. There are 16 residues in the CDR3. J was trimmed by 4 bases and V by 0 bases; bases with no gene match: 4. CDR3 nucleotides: TGTGCCATCAGTGAGTCGACACTAGCGGGAGTAGAGACCCAGTACTTC. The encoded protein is CAISESTLAGVETQYF.

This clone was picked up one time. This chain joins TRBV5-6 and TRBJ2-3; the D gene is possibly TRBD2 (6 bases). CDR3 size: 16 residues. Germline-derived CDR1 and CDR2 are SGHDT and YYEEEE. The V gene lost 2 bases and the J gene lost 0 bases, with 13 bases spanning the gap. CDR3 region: CASSLTGTSSTDTQYF. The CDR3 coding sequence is TGTGCCAGCAGCTTAACGGGGACTTCTAGCACAGATACGCAGTATTTT. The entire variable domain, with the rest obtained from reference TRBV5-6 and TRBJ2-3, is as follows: DAGVTQSPTHLIKTRGQQVTLRCSPKSGHDTVSWYQQALGQGPQFIFQYYEEEERQRGNFPDRFSGHQFPNYSSELNVNALLLGDSALYLCASSLTGTSSTDTQYFGPGTRLTVL.

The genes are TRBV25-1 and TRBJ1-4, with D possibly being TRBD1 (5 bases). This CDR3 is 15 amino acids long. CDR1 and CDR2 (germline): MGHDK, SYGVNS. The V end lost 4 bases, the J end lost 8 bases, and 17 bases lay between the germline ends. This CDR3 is CASSVSGSGGEKLFF. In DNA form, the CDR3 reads TGTGCCAGCAGTGTCTCAGGGTCGGGAGGGGAAAAACTGTTTTTT.

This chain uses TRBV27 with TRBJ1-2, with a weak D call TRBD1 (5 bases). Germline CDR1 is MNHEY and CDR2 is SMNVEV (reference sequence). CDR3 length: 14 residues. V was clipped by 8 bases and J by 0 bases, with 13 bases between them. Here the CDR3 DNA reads TGTGCCAGCCGAAGGGGAGGGTCTAACTATGGCTACACCTTC. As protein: CASRRGGSNYGYTF.

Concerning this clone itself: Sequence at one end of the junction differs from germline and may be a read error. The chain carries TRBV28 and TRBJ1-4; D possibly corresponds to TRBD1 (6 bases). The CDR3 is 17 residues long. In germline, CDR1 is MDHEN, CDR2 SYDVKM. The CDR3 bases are TGTGCCAGCGGTTTACCGGGACAAGGTACCACTAATGAAAAACTGTTTTTT. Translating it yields CASGLPGQGTTNEKLFF.

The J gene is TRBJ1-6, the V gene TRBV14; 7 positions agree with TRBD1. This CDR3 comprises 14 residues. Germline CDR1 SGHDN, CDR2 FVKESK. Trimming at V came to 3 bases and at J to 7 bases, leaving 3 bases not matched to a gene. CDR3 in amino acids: CASSQTRGNSPLHF. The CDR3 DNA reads TGTGCCAGCAGCCAGACCAGGGGGAATTCACCCCTCCACTTT.

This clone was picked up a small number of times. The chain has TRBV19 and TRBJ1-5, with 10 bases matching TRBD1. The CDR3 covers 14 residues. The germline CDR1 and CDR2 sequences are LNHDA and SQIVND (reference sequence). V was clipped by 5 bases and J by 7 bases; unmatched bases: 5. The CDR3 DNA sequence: TGTGCCAGTAGTGTGACAGGGGGCGGACAGCCCCAGCATTTT. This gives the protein CASSVTGGGQPQHF.

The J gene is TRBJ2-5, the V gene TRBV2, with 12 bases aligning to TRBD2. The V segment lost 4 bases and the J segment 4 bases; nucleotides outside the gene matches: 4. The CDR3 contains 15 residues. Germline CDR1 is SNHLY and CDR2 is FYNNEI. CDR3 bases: TGTGCCAGCAGTGCTTTGACTAGCGGGGGAGAGACCCAGTACTTC. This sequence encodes CASSALTSGGETQYF.